This TCR beta chain was captured by sequencing in a study of OX40 agonist ivuxolimab in advanced cancers. Background on the study: Patients were dosed with the agonistic anti-OX40 (CD134) antibody ivuxolimab. General study results and limits: Circulating CD4+ and CD8+ T cells showed clonal expansion by week 6 at 0.1 to 3.0 mg/kg.

TCRdb's table, derived via immunoSEQ multiplex PCR, lists solely in-frame clones and lacks some. Among some 66,000 clones listed, about 77% were seen once. A word on this clone: Its antigen is currently unknown.

Per the germline V gene, CDR1 is MNHNY and CDR2 is SVGAGI (reference sequence). This CDR3 contains 11 residues. Between the trimmed V and J ends, which lost 5 bases and 8 bases, there was a span of 8 bases. Sequencing was performed on CD4+ or CD8+ T cells sorted from blood, taken in a trial of the OX40 agonist ivuxolimab. V gene TRBV6-6 combines with J gene TRBJ2-3, with D perhaps matching TRBD1 (6 bases). The TCR originated in an adult with an advanced solid tumor such as melanoma, head and neck, liver or kidney cancer. This CDR3 is CASSTQGTQYF. Written as DNA, the CDR3 is TGTGCCAGCAGTACACAGGGTACGCAGTATTTT.